This T cell receptor beta chain was observed in a study of shared clonotypes between healthy human individuals. Positively selected for CCR7, the CD45RO-negative cells used as naive CD8 cells excluded terminally differentiated effector memory CD45RA+ cells. Some 30,000 T cell genomes (roughly 0.2 ug DNA) went into each sorted-subset replicate. TCRdb keeps only in-frame clones here, not all; method: immunoSEQ multiplex PCR. Here the sample spans approximately 1.9 million clones, 90% to 95% being singletons. Concerning this clone: Its antigen is unknown.

Whole-study results and caveats: A handful of donors showed sharing of around 5% of naive CD4 clonotypes. Rarefaction showed sorted-subset sequencing was incomplete despite large depth. A generally larger estimated richness was seen in naive subsets than in memory subsets.

The material sequenced was naive CD8+ T cells from PBMCs. The receptor's source is a man aged 18 to 30 in good health. Some clones in this sample may be carry-over from other donors' samples.

CDR3 sequence: CASRAFRGYTF. The CDR3 DNA is TGTGCCAGCAGGGCTTTTCGGGGCTACACCTTC. The chain employs TRBV21-1 and TRBJ1-2. TRBV21-1 is shown as a pseudogene. This CDR3 contains 11 residues.